The T cell receptor beta chain under discussion was sequenced for a study of cytomegalovirus exposure and HLA in healthy donors (dated 2017 in TCRdb). About the study as a whole: An earlier analysis of some 500 of the donors reported 250 to 300 Gb of sequence data and 120 million or so unique TCR beta sequences from around 200 million T cells. Around 330 gigabases of sequencing data and around 80 million unique TCR sequences made up an early release that covered 640 HLA-typed donors. Of the approximately 400 genotyped donors, over 65% fell in the genetic ancestry cluster associated with self-reported Caucasian donors. The study aimed to test whether cataloging public T cell receptors could reveal signatures of past pathogen exposure. The study used immunosequencing to profile the T cell repertoires of 666 subjects and linked those repertoires to cytomegalovirus serostatus. In addition to the first cohort of around 670 subjects, a separate validation cohort of 100 to 150 different subjects was used. The study combined high-throughput TCR immunosequencing, statistical association of individual TCRs with disease status, and machine learning to predict cytomegalovirus infection status. A later analysis re-analyzed previously published TCR beta repertoires from 550 to 700 donors and added high-resolution HLA genotyping to study TCR occurrence patterns. In the later analysis, no new phenotypic data were used to find candidate immune exposures; instead, reliance was placed on TCR beta sequences and their occurrence across donors. In an earlier analysis of 500 to 650 of the donors, high-throughput TCR beta sequencing was used to judge whether each TCR beta V gene segment behaved as functional or pseudogenic. Donor age, sex, ethnicity and CMV serostatus were compiled together with the repertoire data. Genome-wide SNP genotypes for about 65% of the 666 donors were used in a later genetic analysis, which treated that subset as a discovery cohort. All discovery cohort repertoires had been generated on a single sequencing platform. Both class I and class II loci were covered by HLA typing, at four-digit resolution. Typing coverage differed by locus: A, B, C, DRB1 and DQB1 were typed in about 629-640 donors, DQA1 in about 550, DPA1 in 600 to 610, and DPB1 in about 450. Because of strong linkage in the cohort, four to six DR-DQ haplotypes were treated as single units for association and clustering. On average, about 200,000 unique TCR beta nucleotide sequences were sequenced per donor among some 420 genotyped donors of the cohort, with roughly 18% of those sequences being non-productive. Findings and caveats that apply to the study as a whole: The sequencing pipeline was judged likely to have produced a cluster of highly shared sequence variants as a technical artifact. Some IMGT-functional V segments, including TRBV6-2 and TRBV6-3, could not be told apart with the 87-base-pair reads, so those segments were excluded. A later genetic analysis associated a missense DCLRE1C variant with V-gene and J-gene trimming of TCR beta chains, and an independent cohort replicated the association. When HLA alleles, especially DR and DQ, strongly co-occurred, TCR associations were difficult to assign to individual alleles. For the cohort, immune exposure information was limited to CMV serostatus. The earlier analysis of nearly 600 of the donors excluded seventeen rarely observed V segments, including chromosome 9 orphons, because counts were too low. The classifier was reported to diagnose cytomegalovirus status with high specificity and sensitivity in both the original cohort and the validation cohort. This cohort had only TCR beta chains sequenced, and the lack of alpha or paired-chain data limited which features could be detected. In a later analysis, most CMV-associated TCR beta chains were found to appear HLA-restricted, with HLA associations seemingly driven largely by CMV exposure. An earlier analysis of some 560 of the donors showed that most TCR beta V segments appeared in productive rearrangements either about 87% or about 30% of the time, which broadly matched IMGT annotations. In a later analysis, TCR association rates were found to vary across HLA loci, with the most associated TCRs seen for DRB1 alleles and the fewest for HLA-C alleles. Correlated functional status among segregating V segments might reflect linkage disequilibrium, but an unknown experimental factor could not be ruled out. The study listed 150 to 200 TCR beta chains as associated with cytomegalovirus. A later analysis reported that several top co-occurrence clusters appeared linked to parvovirus B19, influenza, CMV and Epstein-Barr virus. In a later analysis, HLA-associated TCR beta chains showed more clonal expansion and lower generation probabilities than non-associated chains that were equally common. A further reported finding was that TCR beta sequences accurately predicted the HLA-A and HLA-B alleles for most subjects in the first cohort. Because HLA typing was missing for some donors at each locus, association tests included only the typed subset. The authors suggested that the approach could potentially be extended to other disease states and immunological phenotypes. Compared with the approximately 670-donor mean, donors in an Asian-associated ancestry cluster had fewer N-insertions in productive TCRs, according to a later genetic analysis. Three of the identified cytomegalovirus-associated TCR beta chains were confirmed in vitro to be specific for cytomegalovirus antigens. Presence/absence analyses assumed roughly uniform sequencing depth across donors, an assumption that may not hold. In a later analysis, over 15,000 TCR beta sequences were associated with specific HLA alleles at a false discovery rate of 0.05. Across donors, most TCR sequences were observed very rarely, whereas some public TCRs were present in many individuals.

The CDR3 measures 13 amino acids from cysteine to phenylalanine. Solely the CDR3 DNA is kept, with 39 bases framed from the first base. The V and J ends are trimmed by 3 bases and 12 bases, leaving 20 bases between them. From a lookup of the germline V gene (reference sequence), CDR1 and CDR2 are GTSNPN and SVGIG. Only one count was recorded for this clone. What this receptor recognizes is not known. Base qualities were left out, and no much larger clone turns up one base away. The cohort comprised more than 550 healthy bone marrow donors. At the time of sampling, every cohort member was nominally healthy, though immune exposures that went unrecorded were likely present. The donor tested CMV seronegative and was one of the 352 seronegative cohort members. Each donor provided a peripheral blood sample, and peripheral blood mononuclear cells were used for TCR beta sequencing. The Qiagen DNeasy Blood Extraction Kit was used to extract genomic DNA from the blood cell samples.

Library preparation used the immunoSEQ multiplex PCR assay. For the multiplex PCR, a mixture combining 60 forward primers for TCR Vbeta segments and 13 reverse primers for TCR Jbeta segments was used. The CDR3 region of rearranged TCR beta genes was amplified from genomic DNA by a multiplex PCR assay. On the Illumina HiSeq System, the amplified TCR beta libraries were sequenced as 87-base-pair reads. The published analysis was carried out like this. Across the 700 or so repertoires, a later analysis counted tens of millions of unique TCR beta chains, 9.5 million to 13 million of which were shared by at least two donors. Raw reads were error-corrected and collapsed into unique sequences by a nearest-neighbor algorithm in which closely related sequences were merged to remove PCR and sequencing errors. Alignment of CDR3 sequences to IMGT reference sequences was used to assign V, D and J gene segments. Each retained sequence needed at least a six-nucleotide match to both a V gene segment and a J gene segment. A rearrangement was called productive if the CDR3 had no stop codons and remained in frame with V and J, and every other rearrangement was called non-productive. CDR3 was defined according to IMGT convention as the region running from the second conserved V-encoded cysteine to the conserved J-encoded phenylalanine. Sequences without an unambiguous match to a single V gene segment were excluded from the earlier analysis of about 640 of the donors. An earlier analysis of just under 600 of the donors called V segments functional above 56.7% productive rearrangements and segregating when the between-donor standard deviation exceeded 5%. A statistical classification framework was developed to diagnose cytomegalovirus status using the catalog of TCR beta chain sequences. V and J gene assignment, in a later analysis, came from comparing TCR nucleotide sequences with IMGT/GENE-DB human TR gene sequences. The TCRdist pipeline was used in a later analysis to assign CDR3 sequences and most-parsimonious VDJ recombination scenarios. A later analysis defined each TCR beta chain by its CDR3 amino acid sequence plus V-gene family, and excluded reads lacking a unique V-gene family. As a way to deal with suspected cross-contamination and a sequencing artifact, a later analysis dropped roughly 600 nucleotide sequences that were highly shared and had low generation probability. In a later analysis, a clonal expansion index was calculated for each public chain from normalized within-repertoire ranks of inferred template counts. A later analysis computed generation probabilities with a VDJ recombination model fitted to out-of-frame rearrangements, and checked the results against IGoR. A later analysis scored TCR-TCR, TCR-HLA and TCR-CMV co-occurrence with hypergeometric tests, applying a repertoire-size bias correction to TCR pairs. In a later analysis, false discovery rates were estimated by permuting HLA or CMV assignments 20 times. In a later analysis, co-occurring TCRs were grouped using DBSCAN, with TCRdist sequence similarity added in when clustering inside HLA-allele-positive subsets. Co-occurrence clustering excluded repertoires with fewer than 30,000 or more than 120,000 public chains, plus five with anomalous nucleotide sharing. Imported from immuneACCESS, the table was reduced by TCRdb to in-frame sequences with V and J called. These copies leave out some clones; in studies compared against another copy, an unresolved V gene accounts for under half, and the cause of the remainder is not known. Clone size and V and J calls were adopted from that table, with D and trimming inferred from the DNA. The sample contains tens of thousands of clones, 70% to 90% of them found a single time. Roughly 5.7% of the sample is held by the ten biggest clonotypes.

The chain is assembled from TRBV30 and TRBJ1-2; too little of a D gene remains to name it. Sequencing was performed on PBMCs. The receptor comes from a male donor in good health and CMV-seronegative. The CDR3 protein is CAWRVEGNGGHTF. The DNA sequence is TGTGCCTGGAGAGTAGAAGGGAATGGAGGCCACACCTTC.